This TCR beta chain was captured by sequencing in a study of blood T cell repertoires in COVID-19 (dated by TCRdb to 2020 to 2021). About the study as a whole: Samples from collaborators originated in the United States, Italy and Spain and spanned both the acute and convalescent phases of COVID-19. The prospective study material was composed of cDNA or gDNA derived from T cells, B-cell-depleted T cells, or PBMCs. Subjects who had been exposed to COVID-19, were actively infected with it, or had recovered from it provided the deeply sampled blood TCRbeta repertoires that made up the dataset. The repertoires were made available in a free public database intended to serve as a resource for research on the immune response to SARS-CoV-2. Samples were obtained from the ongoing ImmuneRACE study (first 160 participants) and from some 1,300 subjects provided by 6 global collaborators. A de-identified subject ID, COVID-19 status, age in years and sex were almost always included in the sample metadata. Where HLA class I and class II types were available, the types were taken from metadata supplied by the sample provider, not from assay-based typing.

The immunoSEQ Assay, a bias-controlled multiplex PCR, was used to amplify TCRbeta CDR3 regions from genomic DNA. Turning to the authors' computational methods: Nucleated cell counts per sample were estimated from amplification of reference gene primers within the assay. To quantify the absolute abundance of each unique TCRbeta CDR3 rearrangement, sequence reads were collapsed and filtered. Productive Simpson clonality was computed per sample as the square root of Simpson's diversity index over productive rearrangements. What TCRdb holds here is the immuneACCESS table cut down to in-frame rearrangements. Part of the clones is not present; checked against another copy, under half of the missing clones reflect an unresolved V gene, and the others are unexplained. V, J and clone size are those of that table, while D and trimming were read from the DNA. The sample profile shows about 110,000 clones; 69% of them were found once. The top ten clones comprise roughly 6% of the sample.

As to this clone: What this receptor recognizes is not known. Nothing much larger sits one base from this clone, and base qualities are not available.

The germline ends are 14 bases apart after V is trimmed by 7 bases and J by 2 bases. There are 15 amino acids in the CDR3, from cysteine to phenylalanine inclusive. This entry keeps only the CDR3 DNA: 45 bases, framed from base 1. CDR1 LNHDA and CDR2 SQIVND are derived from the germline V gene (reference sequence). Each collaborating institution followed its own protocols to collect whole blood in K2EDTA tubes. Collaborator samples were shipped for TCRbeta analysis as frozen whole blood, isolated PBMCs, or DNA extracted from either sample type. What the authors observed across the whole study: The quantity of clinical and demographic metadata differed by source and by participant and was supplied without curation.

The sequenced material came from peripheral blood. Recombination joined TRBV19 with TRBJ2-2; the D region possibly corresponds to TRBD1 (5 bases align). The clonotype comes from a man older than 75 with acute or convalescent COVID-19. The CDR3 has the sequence CASIQGAANTGELFF. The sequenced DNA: TGTGCCAGTATCCAGGGCGCGGCCAACACCGGGGAGCTGTTTTTT.